This TCR beta chain was captured in a study of CD8+ T cells in alopecia areata. The study's findings and limits: There were also resident alphabeta T cells of normal skin sequenced in scalp samples.

The V end was cut by 10 bases, the J end by 2 bases, with 13 bases between. The CDR3 sequence is 13 residues long. Germline CDR1 is SEHNR and CDR2 is FQNEAQ (reference sequence). Isolated RNA was reverse transcribed into cDNA used as the sequencing template. Sequenced by immunoSEQ multiplex PCR; TCRdb stores in-frame clones only, minus some. This sample carries some 200,000 clones, more than 50% of them seen once, and the ten largest clones take roughly 5.3%. Sorting separated CD4+ and CD8+ T cells out of PBMCs. As concerns this clone: The antigen is not known.

J is TRBJ2-3 and V is TRBV7-9; D possibly corresponds to TRBD2 (6 bases). Sequences were obtained from CD8+ T cells sorted from blood. The receptor comes from a human donor in good health. The CDR3 loop is CATPGLHTDTQYF. CDR3 in DNA: TGTGCCACCCCGGGACTCCACACAGATACGCAGTATTTT.